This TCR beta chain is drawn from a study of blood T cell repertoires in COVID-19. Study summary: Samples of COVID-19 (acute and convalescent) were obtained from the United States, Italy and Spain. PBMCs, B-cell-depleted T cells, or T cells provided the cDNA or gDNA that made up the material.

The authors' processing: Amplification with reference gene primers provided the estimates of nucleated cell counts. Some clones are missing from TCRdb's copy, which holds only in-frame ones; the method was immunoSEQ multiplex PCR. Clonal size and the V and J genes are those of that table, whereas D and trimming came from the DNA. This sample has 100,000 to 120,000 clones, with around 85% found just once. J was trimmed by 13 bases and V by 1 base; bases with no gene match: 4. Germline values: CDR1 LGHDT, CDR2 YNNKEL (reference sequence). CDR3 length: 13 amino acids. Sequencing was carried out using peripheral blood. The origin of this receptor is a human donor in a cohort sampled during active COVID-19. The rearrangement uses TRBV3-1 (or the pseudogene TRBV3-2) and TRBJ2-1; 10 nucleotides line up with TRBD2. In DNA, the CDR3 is TGTGCCAGCAGCCAAGGAAGCGGGGGGGCCCAGTTCTTC. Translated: CASSQGSGGAQFF.